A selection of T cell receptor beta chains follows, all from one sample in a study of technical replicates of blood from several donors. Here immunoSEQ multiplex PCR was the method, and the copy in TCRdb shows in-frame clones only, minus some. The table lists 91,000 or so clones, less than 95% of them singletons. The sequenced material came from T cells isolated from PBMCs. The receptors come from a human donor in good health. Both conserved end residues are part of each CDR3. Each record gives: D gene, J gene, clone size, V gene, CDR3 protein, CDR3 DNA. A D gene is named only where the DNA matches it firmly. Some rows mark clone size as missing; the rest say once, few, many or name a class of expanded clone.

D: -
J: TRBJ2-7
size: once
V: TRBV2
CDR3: CASSPRGSAEQYF
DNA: TGTGCCAGCAGTCCCCGGGGTTCGGCCGAGCAGTACTTC

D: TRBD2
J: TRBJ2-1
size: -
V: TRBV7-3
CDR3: CASSLSGTNYNEQFF
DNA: TGTGCCAGCAGCCTTAGCGGGACTAACTACAATGAGCAGTTCTTC

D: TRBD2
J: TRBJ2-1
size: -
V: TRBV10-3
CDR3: CAISTSGRFYNEQFF
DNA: TGTGCCATCTCAACTAGCGGGAGGTTTTACAATGAGCAGTTCTTC

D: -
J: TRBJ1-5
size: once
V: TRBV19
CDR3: CASSKDKNQPQHF
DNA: TGTGCCAGTAGCAAGGACAAAAATCAGCCCCAGCATTTT

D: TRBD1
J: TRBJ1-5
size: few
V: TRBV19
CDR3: CASSMGQGYQPQHF
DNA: TGTGCCAGTAGTATGGGACAGGGTTATCAGCCCCAGCATTTT

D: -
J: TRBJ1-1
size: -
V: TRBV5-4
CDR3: CASSFQTGGNTEAFF
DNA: TGTGCCAGCAGCTTCCAGACAGGAGGGAACACTGAAGCTTTCTTT

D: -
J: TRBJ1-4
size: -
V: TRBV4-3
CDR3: CASSQDWDFGLGKLFF
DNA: TGCGCCAGCAGCCAAGATTGGGACTTCGGGCTTGGAAAACTGTTTTTT

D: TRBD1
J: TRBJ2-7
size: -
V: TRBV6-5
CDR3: CASSYEGQYYEQYF
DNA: TGTGCCAGCAGTTACGAGGGACAGTACTACGAGCAGTACTTC

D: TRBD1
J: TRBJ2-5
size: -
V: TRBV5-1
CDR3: CASSIPRGSGGQGVTQYF
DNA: TGCGCCAGCAGCATACCCCGTGGGAGCGGGGGACAGGGGGTCACCCAGTACTTC

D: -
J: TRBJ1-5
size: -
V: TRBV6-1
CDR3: CASSEAWQFSNQPQHF
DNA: TGTGCCAGCAGTGAAGCGTGGCAGTTTAGCAATCAGCCCCAGCATTTT

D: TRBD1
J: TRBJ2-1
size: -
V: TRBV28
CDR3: CASSFVTGNNEQFF
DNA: TGTGCCAGCAGTTTCGTGACAGGGAACAATGAGCAGTTCTTC

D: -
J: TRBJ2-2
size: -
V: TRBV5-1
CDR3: CASSLPTGELFF
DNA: TGCGCCAGCAGCTTGCCTACCGGGGAGCTGTTTTTT

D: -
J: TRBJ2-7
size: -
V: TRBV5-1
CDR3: CASSPGDSDYEQYF
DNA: TGCGCCAGCAGCCCGGGCGACAGCGACTACGAGCAGTACTTC

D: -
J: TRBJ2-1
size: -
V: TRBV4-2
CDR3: CASSQEAVPYNEQFF
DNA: TGTGCCAGCAGCCAAGAAGCGGTCCCCTACAATGAGCAGTTCTTC

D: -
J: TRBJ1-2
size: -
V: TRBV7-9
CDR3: CASSLGGSEGYTF
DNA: TGTGCCAGCAGCTTGGGCGGGTCGGAGGGCTACACCTTC

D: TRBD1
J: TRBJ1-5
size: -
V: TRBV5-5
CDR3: CASSAGTGSNQPQHF
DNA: TGTGCCAGCAGCGCTGGGACAGGGAGCAATCAGCCCCAGCATTTT

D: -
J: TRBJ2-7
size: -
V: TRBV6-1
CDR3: CASSVLAYEQYF
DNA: TGTGCCAGCAGTGTACTAGCCTACGAGCAGTACTTC

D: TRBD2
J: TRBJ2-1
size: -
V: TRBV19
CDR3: CASGWLAGNNEQFF
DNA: TGTGCCAGCGGATGGCTAGCGGGAAACAATGAGCAGTTCTTC

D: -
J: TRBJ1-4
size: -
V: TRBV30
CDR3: CAWSSLQTTNEKLFF
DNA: TGTGCCTGGAGTTCTTTACAGACAACTAATGAAAAACTGTTTTTT

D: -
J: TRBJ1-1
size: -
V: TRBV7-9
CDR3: CASSQGGDNTEAFF
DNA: TGTGCCAGCAGCCAAGGGGGGGACAACACTGAAGCTTTCTTT

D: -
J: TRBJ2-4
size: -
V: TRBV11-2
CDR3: CASSLGGDWNIQYF
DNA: TGTGCCAGCAGCTTAGGTGGAGACTGGAACATTCAGTACTTC

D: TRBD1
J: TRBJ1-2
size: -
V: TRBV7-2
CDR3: CASSLGGQGSYGYTF
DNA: TGTGCCAGCAGCTTAGGGGGACAGGGTTCTTATGGCTACACCTTC

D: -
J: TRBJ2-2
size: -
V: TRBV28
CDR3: CASSLVTGELFF
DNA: TGTGCCAGCAGTCTCGTCACCGGGGAGCTGTTTTTT

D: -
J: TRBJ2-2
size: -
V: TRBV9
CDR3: CASSTGNTGELFF
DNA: TGTGCCAGCAGTACAGGGAACACCGGGGAGCTGTTTTTT

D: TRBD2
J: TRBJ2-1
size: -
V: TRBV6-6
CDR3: CASSYPAGAYNEQFF
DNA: TGTGCCAGCAGTTACCCAGCGGGAGCCTACAATGAGCAGTTCTTC

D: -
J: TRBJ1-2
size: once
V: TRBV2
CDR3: CASMAGFGYTF
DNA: TGTGCCAGCATGGCTGGCTTTGGCTACACCTTC

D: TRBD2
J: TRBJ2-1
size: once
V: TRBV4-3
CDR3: CASSQAGGPYNEQFF
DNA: TGCGCCAGCAGCCAAGCGGGAGGGCCTTACAATGAGCAGTTCTTC

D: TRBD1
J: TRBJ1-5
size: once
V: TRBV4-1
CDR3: CASSQGGTGVQPQHF
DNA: TGCGCCAGCAGCCAAGGGGGGACAGGGGTTCAGCCCCAGCATTTT

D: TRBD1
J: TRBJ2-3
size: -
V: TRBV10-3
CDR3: CAISPTGTATDTQYF
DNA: TGTGCCATCAGCCCTACCGGGACAGCTACAGATACGCAGTATTTT

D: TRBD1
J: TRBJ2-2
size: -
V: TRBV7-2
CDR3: CASSLGGGKTGELFF
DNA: TGTGCCAGCAGCTTAGGAGGGGGCAAAACCGGGGAGCTGTTTTTT

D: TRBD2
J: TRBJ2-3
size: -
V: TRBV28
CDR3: CASSLIAERGTQYF
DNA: TGTGCCAGCAGTTTGATAGCGGAGCGGGGTACGCAGTATTTT

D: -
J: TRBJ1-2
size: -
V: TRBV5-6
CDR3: CASSDLTGLYRYGYTF
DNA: TGTGCCAGCAGCGACCTAACAGGGCTCTACCGCTATGGCTACACCTTC

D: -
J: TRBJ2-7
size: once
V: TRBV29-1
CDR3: CSVADRMEQYF
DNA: TGCAGCGTCGCGGACAGAATGGAGCAGTACTTC

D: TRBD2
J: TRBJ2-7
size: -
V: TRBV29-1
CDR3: CSASGTTVGEQYF
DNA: TGCAGCGCCTCCGGGACTACCGTGGGGGAGCAGTACTTC

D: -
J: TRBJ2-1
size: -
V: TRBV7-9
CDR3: CAIPGKMTGRSYNEQFF
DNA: TGTGCCATTCCGGGTAAAATGACAGGCCGCTCCTACAATGAGCAGTTCTTC

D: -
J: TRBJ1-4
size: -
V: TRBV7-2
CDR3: CASSPMVTNEKLFF
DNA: TGTGCCAGCAGCCCTATGGTTACTAATGAAAAACTGTTTTTT

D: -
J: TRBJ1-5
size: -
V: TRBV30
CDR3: CAWSTEEVSPQYSNQPQHF
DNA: TGTGCCTGGAGTACCGAGGAGGTCTCGCCTCAATATAGCAATCAGCCCCAGCATTTT

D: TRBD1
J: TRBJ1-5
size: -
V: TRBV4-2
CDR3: CASSLGTGNQPQHF
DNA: TGTGCCAGCAGCTTGGGGACAGGGAATCAGCCCCAGCATTTT

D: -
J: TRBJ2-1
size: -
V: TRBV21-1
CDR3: CASSKESGARTSGISMHNEQFF
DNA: TGTGCCAGCAGCAAAGAGTCAGGGGCGAGGACTAGCGGGATCTCCATGCACAATGAGCAGTTCTTC

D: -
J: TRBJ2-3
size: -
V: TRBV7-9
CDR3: CASSLAAVSDTQYF
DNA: TGTGCCAGCAGCTTGGCCGCGGTTTCAGATACGCAGTATTTT

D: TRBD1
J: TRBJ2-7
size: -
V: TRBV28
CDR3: CASSSTGAYEQYF
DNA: TGTGCCAGCAGTTCCACAGGGGCCTACGAGCAGTACTTC

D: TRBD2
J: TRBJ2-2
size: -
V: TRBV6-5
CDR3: CASRPGLAAGELFF
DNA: TGTGCCAGCAGACCTGGACTAGCGGCCGGGGAGCTGTTTTTT

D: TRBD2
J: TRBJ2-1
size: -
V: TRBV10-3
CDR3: CAISADTSGVHNEQFF
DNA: TGTGCCATCAGTGCGGACACTAGCGGAGTACACAATGAGCAGTTCTTC

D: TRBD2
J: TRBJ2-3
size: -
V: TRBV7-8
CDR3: CASSSGLERGAADTQYF
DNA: TGTGCCAGCAGCTCCGGACTAGAGAGGGGCGCGGCAGATACGCAGTATTTT

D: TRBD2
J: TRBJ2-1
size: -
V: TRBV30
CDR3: CAGISGKSSYNEQFF
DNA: TGTGCCGGAATCAGCGGGAAGAGCTCCTACAATGAGCAGTTCTTC

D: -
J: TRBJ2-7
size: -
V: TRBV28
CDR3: CASSTPAEIAGHEQYF
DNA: TGTGCCAGCAGTACTCCCGCGGAAATAGCCGGCCACGAGCAGTACTTC

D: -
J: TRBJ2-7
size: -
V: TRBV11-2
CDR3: CASSSYEQYF
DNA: TGTGCCAGCAGCTCGTACGAGCAGTACTTC

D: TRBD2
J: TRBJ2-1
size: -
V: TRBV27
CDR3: CASSGILAGESSIEQFF
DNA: TGTGCCAGCAGTGGAATACTAGCGGGAGAGTCAAGCATTGAGCAGTTCTTC

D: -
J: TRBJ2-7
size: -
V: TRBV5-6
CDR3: CASSDARGPYEQYF
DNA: TGTGCCAGCAGCGACGCCCGGGGTCCCTACGAGCAGTACTTC

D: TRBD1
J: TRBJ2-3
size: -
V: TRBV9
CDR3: CASSVEAGGLTDTQYF
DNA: TGTGCCAGCAGCGTAGAGGCAGGGGGCCTCACAGATACGCAGTATTTT